Below are 27 T cell receptor beta chains sequenced from a single sample in a study of T cells in Graves' hyperthyroidism and ophthalmopathy. From RNA transcripts, TCR beta CDR3 regions were amplified. HTBI primers were the set used in a first-round RT-PCR of the TCR CDR3. TCRdb reprocessed the multiplex PCR reads via MiXCR and lists one record per CDR3 protein. The data show about 400,000 distinct CDR3 sequences, about 15% seen once. The sequencing input was blood. Receptors originate from a woman aged 30 to 39 with Graves' hyperthyroidism.

Details on this clonotype: It may be a read error: a sequence one base away is much more abundant. The J gene is TRBJ1-1, the V gene TRBV4-1; possible D gene TRBD1, 6 bases. V lost 1 base, J lost 6 bases, and 12 bases lay in between. CDR3 length: 14 amino acids. Germline V gene lookup returns CDR1 MGHRA and CDR2 YSYEKL. The CDR3 loop is CASSQGAGDAEAFF. Written as DNA, the CDR3 is TGCGCCAGCAGCCAAGGGGCAGGGGACGCTGAAGCTTTCTTT.

Many counts were recorded for this clonotype. The chain employs TRBV12-3 or TRBV12-4 and TRBJ2-3; D might be TRBD1 (6 bases). V dropped 6 bases and J dropped 7 bases, with 17 bases sitting between them. The CDR3 sequence is 14 residues long. The CDR3 nucleotides are TGTGCCAGCAGGGCCTCCGGGACACATAATACGCAGTATTTT. Amino acids: CASRASGTHNTQYF.

This clonotype was picked up a small number of times. The rearrangement links TRBV4-1 to TRBJ1-3, with unresolved D. Looked up from germline, CDR1 is MGHRA and CDR2 is YSYEKL. The CDR3 is 18 residues long. Trimming took off 1 base at V and 0 bases at J, with 16 bases between the two ends. The CDR3 protein is CASSQASLDRSSGNTIYF. The CDR3 DNA follows: TGCGCCAGCAGCCAAGCCTCTTTGGACCGAAGCTCTGGAAACACCATATATTTT.

This clonotype has only a few counts. The genes are TRBV9 and TRBJ1-2; D unclear. The CDR3 contains 12 residues. Germline CDR1 reads SGDLS; CDR2 reads YYNGEE. The V end lost 1 base, the J end lost 8 bases, and 9 bases lay between the germline ends. The CDR3 protein is CASSVPTRGYTF. The CDR3 nucleotides read TGTGCCAGCAGCGTACCGACCCGGGGCTACACCTTC.

This clonotype was observed at least ten times. The chain combines TRBV18 with TRBJ1-1; weak D call: TRBD1 (5 bases). This CDR3 has 13 residues. V was pared by 4 bases and J by 5 bases, with 11 bases between. Germline values: CDR1 KGHSH, CDR2 LQKENI. The CDR3 nucleotides read TGTGCCAGCTCACGGGGGGGAAGGACTGAAGCTTTCTTT. The encoded protein is CASSRGGRTEAFF.

The chain links TRBV5-1 to TRBJ2-2; TRBD1 matches 10 bases. CDR3 length: 15 amino acids. Germline V CDR1 and CDR2: SGHRS, YFSETQ. V lost 4 bases to trimming and J lost 6 bases; unmatched junction nucleotides: 6. The CDR3 region has the DNA TGCGCCAGCAGCATGGGACAGGGGATAGCCGGGGAGCTGTTTTTT. This translates into CASSMGQGIAGELFF.

This clonotype appeared many times. The chain employs TRBV20-1 and TRBJ2-1, with 15 bases that match TRBD2. CDR1 DFQATT and CDR2 SNEGSKA come from the germline V gene (reference sequence). Trimming removed 6 bases from V and 8 bases from J; junction bases left unmatched: 20. The CDR3 loop spans 19 amino acids. The CDR3 is CSAITPGQGTSGRWDEQFF. The CDR3 DNA reads as TGCAGTGCCATCACCCCGGGACAGGGGACTAGCGGGAGGTGGGATGAGCAGTTCTTC.

In this sample, this clonotype turned up many times. The CDR3 DNA sequence: TGTGCCAGCAGTCCCCCGGGGACAAATGAAAAACTGTTTTTT. It encodes CASSPPGTNEKLFF. This chain joins TRBV28 and TRBJ1-4; D is perhaps TRBD1 (6 bases). The germline CDR1 and CDR2 sequences are MDHEN and SYDVKM. This CDR3 comprises 14 residues. Between the trimmed V and J ends, which lost 5 bases and 5 bases, there was a span of 12 bases.

This clonotype was recorded at least ten times. The chain employs TRBV3-1 and TRBJ2-1; 9 bases agree with TRBD2. Trimming at V came to 1 base and at J to 8 bases, leaving 9 bases not matched to a gene. Germline assignment: CDR1 LGHDT and CDR2 YNNKEL (reference sequence). The CDR3 length is 16 residues. The CDR3 region is CASSQALAGIRDEQFF. DNA for the CDR3: TGTGCCAGCAGCCAAGCACTAGCGGGTATTAGAGATGAGCAGTTCTTC.

This clonotype was counted at least ten times. This chain joins TRBV20-1 and TRBJ2-5; possible D gene TRBD1, 6 bases. Germline CDR1 is DFQATT and CDR2 is SNEGSKA (reference sequence). There are 13 residues in the CDR3. The ends were cut back, 6 bases at V and 1 base at J, with 12 bases in the middle. The CDR3 region has the DNA TGCAGTGCCCTCACAGGGCCCCAAGAGACCCAGTACTTC. This gives the protein CSALTGPQETQYF.

This clonotype came up a few times. The genes are TRBV10-1 and TRBJ2-1; 9 nucleotides line up with TRBD2. This CDR3 region has 15 residues. The germline gives CDR1 WNHNN, CDR2 SYGVQD (reference sequence). V was clipped by 5 bases and J by 8 bases; unmatched bases: 10. The CDR3 loop is CASSSPGLAGDEQFF. The CDR3 nucleotides are TGCGCCAGCAGTTCCCCGGGACTAGCCGGCGATGAGCAGTTCTTC.

A remark on this clonotype: Mismatch with germline at one junction end may stem from a read error. The rearrangement joins TRBV20-1 to TRBJ1-6, with TRBD1 matching over 8 bases. CDR1 and CDR2 from the germline V gene are DFQATT and SNEGSKA (reference sequence). This CDR3 has 15 residues. The chain's CDR3 is CGARGADRVNSPLHF. The CDR3 nucleotides are TGCGGTGCTAGAGGCGCGGACAGGGTCAATTCACCCCTCCACTTT.

This clonotype was counted a few times. This chain connects TRBV6-1 to TRBJ2-2; D gene ambiguous. In germline, CDR1 is MNHNS, CDR2 SASEGT. V lost 7 bases and J 5 bases, leaving 11 bases between the germline ends. The CDR3 sequence is 13 residues long. The CDR3 region has the DNA TGTGCCAGCACCCGCGGTGCGACCGGGGAGCTGTTTTTT. It translates to CASTRGATGELFF.

This clonotype showed up just a few times. This chain joins TRBV24-1 and TRBJ2-1, with 8 positions matching TRBD2. The junction had 7 bases not matched to a gene; V was cut back by 5 bases and J by 5 bases. CDR1 is KGHDR and CDR2 is SFDVKD in the germline V gene. The CDR3 runs to 15 residues. CDR3 loop: CATSAPSGLNNEQFF. DNA of the CDR3: TGTGCCACCAGTGCTCCTAGCGGGCTAAACAATGAGCAGTTCTTC.

This clonotype has at least ten counts. The genes are TRBV28 and TRBJ2-2, with D possibly TRBD2 on 6 matching bases. Germline CDR1 reads MDHEN; CDR2 reads SYDVKM. This CDR3 spans 15 amino acids. Between the trimmed V and J ends, which lost 3 bases and 6 bases, there was a span of 14 bases. CDR3 sequence: CASSFTGELAGELFF. CDR3 bases: TGTGCCAGCAGTTTTACGGGGGAATTGGCCGGGGAGCTGTTTTTT.

This clonotype was seen more than once but under ten times. This chain uses TRBV9 with TRBJ1-1; D is unresolved. With 0 bases removed from V and 4 bases from J, the gap between germline ends came to 10 bases. CDR3 size: 14 residues. Germline lookup yields CDR1 SGDLS and CDR2 YYNGEE. The chain's CDR3 is CASSVDRGSTEAFF. In DNA, the CDR3 is TGTGCCAGCAGCGTAGATCGGGGAAGCACTGAAGCTTTCTTT.

There are many counts of this clonotype. This sequence joins TRBV13 and TRBJ2-1, with TRBD2 as a possible D gene (6 bases). Deletions cut 5 bases from V and 8 bases from J, with 13 bases between. Germline values: CDR1 PRHDT, CDR2 FYEKMQ (reference sequence). This CDR3 comprises 13 residues. This CDR3 reads CASSPRTNHEQFF. The CDR3 DNA reads TGTGCCAGCAGCCCAAGGACTAACCATGAGCAGTTCTTC.

This clonotype was recorded at least ten times. The chain has TRBV30 and TRBJ2-7; a weak D match, TRBD1 (5 bases). Germline assignment: CDR1 GTSNPN and CDR2 SVGIG (reference sequence). The CDR3 has 11 residues. V was clipped by 6 bases and J by 4 bases, with 10 bases between them. CDR3 region: CACQDSYEQYF. The CDR3 DNA sequence: TGTGCCTGCCAAGACAGTTACGAGCAGTACTTC.

This rearrangement joins TRBV19 to TRBJ2-2; 7 bases agree with TRBD1. CDR3 size: 17 residues. V lost 3 bases, J lost 5 bases, and 12 bases stayed unmatched. From germline, CDR1 is LNHDA and CDR2 SQIVND (reference sequence). CDR3: CASSIGLYGTATGELFF. For the CDR3, the DNA is TGTGCCAGTAGTATTGGGCTCTACGGGACAGCAACCGGGGAGCTGTTTTTT.

This clonotype showed up many times. The chain joins TRBV15 to TRBJ2-1, with 12 bases fitting TRBD2. CDR1 is LNHNV and CDR2 is YYDKDF in the germline V gene (reference sequence). The junction had 4 bases not matched to a gene; V was cut back by 0 bases and J by 1 base. The CDR3 extends over 18 amino acids. As DNA, the CDR3 is TGTGCCACCAGCAGAGATCTAACTAGCGGGGGGTCCTACAATGAGCAGTTCTTC. Its protein is CATSRDLTSGGSYNEQFF.

This clonotype has only a few counts. The chain has TRBV20-1 and TRBJ2-6; D call uncertain. The germline gives CDR1 DFQATT, CDR2 SNEGSKA (reference sequence). This CDR3 comprises 15 residues. Between the trimmed V and J ends, which lost 6 bases and 0 bases, there was a span of 12 bases. Here the CDR3 reads CSALGVGSGANVLTF. The CDR3 DNA reads as TGCAGTGCCTTGGGTGTCGGCTCTGGGGCCAACGTCCTGACTTTC.

The V call is TRBV4-1, the J call TRBJ1-1, with D maybe TRBD1 (6 bases). Germline lookup yields CDR1 MGHRA and CDR2 YSYEKL. V lost 2 bases, J lost 4 bases, and 14 bases lay in between. The CDR3 runs 15 residues. In DNA, the CDR3 is TGCGCCAGCAGCCAAATAACAGGGAAGAGCACTGAAGCTTTCTTT. Translation: CASSQITGKSTEAFF.

This clonotype was seen at least ten times. The chain joins TRBV6-2 or TRBV6-3 to TRBJ2-1; 8 nucleotides agree with TRBD2. The germline V gene encodes CDR1 MNHEY and CDR2 SVGEGT. Unmatched junction bases numbered 8, after V lost 6 bases and J lost 4 bases. The CDR3 consists of 15 residues. The CDR3 nucleotides are TGTGCCAGCAGCCGTACTAGCGGAGCTTACAATGAGCAGTTCTTC. It translates to CASSRTSGAYNEQFF.

The rearrangement joins TRBV20-1 to TRBJ1-5; D is unresolved. Trimming cost V 2 bases and J 1 base, with 6 bases left between them. This CDR3 has 13 amino acids. Looked up from germline, CDR1 is DFQATT and CDR2 is SNEGSKA (reference sequence). CDR3 amino acids: CSARSLSNQPQHF. The CDR3 nucleotides read TGCAGTGCTAGATCCCTCAGCAATCAGCCCCAGCATTTT.

This chain joins TRBV6-1 and TRBJ2-5; D possibly corresponds to TRBD2 (6 bases). Trimming left V 7 bases short and J 7 bases short, with 13 bases between. This CDR3 region has 12 residues. The germline CDR1 and CDR2 sequences are MNHNS and SASEGT. The CDR3 coding sequence is TGTGCCAGCACGCCCTTGGGGGGGACCCAGTACTTC. Amino acid sequence: CASTPLGGTQYF.

This clonotype was counted ten times or more. This chain uses TRBV10-3 with TRBJ2-1; a possible D gene is TRBD1 (7 bases). The CDR3 runs 19 residues. Germline lookup yields CDR1 ENHRY and CDR2 SYGVKD. The V gene lost 6 bases and the J gene lost 0 bases, with 24 bases spanning the gap. CDR3 sequence: CAISRQGLKVYSSYNEQFF. The CDR3 DNA reads as TGTGCCATCAGCCGACAGGGACTTAAAGTCTACAGCTCCTACAATGAGCAGTTCTTC.

The rearrangement uses TRBV7-9 and TRBJ1-2; a weak D match, TRBD1 (5 bases). Germline V gene sequence: CDR1 SEHNR, CDR2 FQNEAQ (reference sequence). The CDR3 runs to 13 residues. The V end lost 6 bases, the J end lost 7 bases, and 15 bases lay between the germline ends. DNA for the CDR3: TGTGCCAGCAGTACGGGAGGGGTAACTGGCTACACCTTC. It encodes CASSTGGVTGYTF.